This is a list of T cell receptor beta chains from one sample in a study of blood T cell repertoires in COVID-19. Method: immunoSEQ multiplex PCR; TCRdb's copy keeps in-frame clones and lacks some. The data hold more than 35,000 clones, with more than 80% observed a single time. The specimen was peripheral blood. All receptors derive from a man between 45 and 60 years old with active or convalescent COVID-19. Each CDR3 is given with its conserved first and last residue. D genes are given only for firm matches.

v_gene	d_gene	j_gene	CDR3aa
TRBV12-3/TRBV12-4	TRBD1	TRBJ1-2	CASSSDRGYGYTF
TRBV11-2	NA	TRBJ1-1	CASSPWGQSNTEAFF
TRBV7-9	TRBD2	TRBJ2-2	CASSFDVAGGSTGELFF
TRBV3-1/TRBV3-2	TRBD2	TRBJ2-3	CASSPRLAGVSTDTQYF
TRBV11-3	TRBD1	TRBJ2-3	CASSSGTGFTDTQYF
TRBV5-4	TRBD1	TRBJ1-4	CASSLARTGVNEKLFF
TRBV7-9	TRBD1	TRBJ2-7	CASSSGTGGGSSYEQYF
TRBV6-5	TRBD2	TRBJ2-7	CASSYGSGGHYEQYF
TRBV7-2	NA	TRBJ2-3	CALLRTNTDTQYF
TRBV29-1	TRBD1	TRBJ1-2	CSGGTGGIYGYTF
TRBV6-1	TRBD2	TRBJ2-1	CASSERELAASYNEQFF
TRBV10-1	TRBD1	TRBJ2-1	CASSEGRGHNEQFF
TRBV27	NA	TRBJ1-1	CASSRGLNTEAFF
TRBV20-1	NA	TRBJ2-7	CSAVTGYEQYF
TRBV11-2	TRBD1	TRBJ1-2	CASSPDLTGNYGYTF
TRBV19	NA	TRBJ1-4	CASTSPPGVGNEKLFF